Below are 24 T cell receptor beta chains sequenced from a single sample in a study of blood T cells in healthy people across ages. Through a sample-barcoded 5' primer and a J-beta primer mix, a second PCR was run for roughly 6 to 12 cycles. TCRdb itself ran the 5' RACE reads through MiXCR, one entry per CDR3 protein. This sample has 780,000 or so distinct CDR3 sequences, with roughly 50% found just once. Sequencing used blood. The receptors stem from a man aged 35 to 55 in good health.

The chain employs TRBV27 and TRBJ2-7; TRBD2 agrees at 8 bases. V lost 2 bases, J lost 5 bases, and 29 bases stayed unmatched. CDR1 is MNHEY and CDR2 is SMNVEV in the germline V gene (reference sequence). This CDR3 spans 22 amino acids. The CDR3 reads CASSLRGRLSQAGQRGSHEQYF. CDR3 in DNA: TGTGCCAGCAGTTTACGGGGACGGCTGTCGCAGGCGGGTCAGCGGGGGTCCCACGAGCAGTACTTC.

This clonotype was detected only a few times. The chain uses TRBV9 and TRBJ1-6; D is possibly TRBD1 (6 bases). CDR3 length equals 15 residues. V dropped 2 bases and J dropped 5 bases, with 11 bases sitting between them. Germline CDR1 reads SGDLS; CDR2 reads YYNGEE. Here the CDR3 reads CASSVQTGDNSPLHF. The CDR3, as DNA: TGTGCCAGCAGCGTCCAGACAGGCGATAATTCACCCCTCCACTTT.

V is TRBV2 and J is TRBJ2-1, with TRBD2 matching 13 bases. CDR3 length equals 15 residues. Germline CDR1 SNHLY, CDR2 FYNNEI. Trimming cost V 6 bases and J 8 bases; bases outside gene matches: 7. CDR3 in DNA: TGTGCCAGCAGGTCCGGGACTAGCGGGATTTATGAGCAGTTCTTC. It translates to CASRSGTSGIYEQFF.

In this sample, this clonotype turned up a few times. The rearrangement links TRBV24-1 to TRBJ1-5, with D maybe TRBD1 (5 bases). Germline CDR1 is KGHDR and CDR2 is SFDVKD. Trimming took 7 bases from V and 0 from J, leaving 9 bases between them. This CDR3 is 14 amino acids long. In nucleotides, the CDR3 is TGTGCCACCAGCCACAGGAATAGCAATCAGCCCCAGCATTTT. This encodes CATSHRNSNQPQHF.

This clonotype was seen only a few times. The chain employs TRBV29-1 and TRBJ2-7; 12 nucleotides align to TRBD2. This CDR3 contains 15 residues. V lost 5 bases and J lost 1; bases outside the gene matches: 6. CDR1 and CDR2 (germline): SQVTM, ANQGSEA. The CDR3 here is CSVSPTSGSSYEQYF. CDR3 in DNA: TGCAGCGTTTCCCCGACTAGCGGGAGTTCCTACGAGCAGTACTTC.

CDR3 nucleotides: TGCGCCAGCAGCTGGGGGACTGGGGGATATGACACTGAAGCTTTCTTT. Translated, it gives CASSWGTGGYDTEAFF. The gene calls are TRBV5-1 and TRBJ1-1; D may be TRBD1 (5 bases). The CDR3 length is 16 residues. Germline V lookup: CDR1 SGHRS, CDR2 YFSETQ. V shed 3 bases and J shed 3 bases, with 18 bases lying between them.

CDR3 nucleotide sequence: TGCAGTGCTAGAGATAAATTCCGGACTAGCGAACGTGGTGAGCAGTTCTTC. Its protein is CSARDKFRTSERGEQFF. This chain connects TRBV20-1 to TRBJ2-1; 9 nucleotides line up with TRBD2. The ends lost 0 bases at V and 9 bases at J; junction bases unmatched: 15. The CDR3 covers 17 residues. The germline gives CDR1 DFQATT, CDR2 SNEGSKA (reference sequence).

The chain recombines TRBV27 with TRBJ2-5; 7 bases match TRBD2. The CDR3 spans 15 residues. Losses at the gene ends were 4 bases for V and 5 bases for J; bases not matched to a gene: 10. Per the germline V gene, CDR1 is MNHEY and CDR2 is SMNVEV (reference sequence). In DNA form, the CDR3 reads TGTGCCAGCAGTTCCTGGACTAGGCGGGGGGAGACCCAGTACTTC. Its protein is CASSSWTRRGETQYF.

This clonotype was seen a handful of times. The chain employs TRBV5-1 and TRBJ2-4, with 7 positions matching TRBD2. From germline, CDR1 is SGHRS and CDR2 YFSETQ. V lost 0 bases to trimming and J lost 0 bases; unmatched junction nucleotides: 9. This CDR3 is 18 amino acids long. CDR3 loop: CASSLAAGDTIAKNIQYF. The CDR3 coding sequence is TGCGCCAGCAGCTTGGCTGCGGGGGATACCATAGCCAAAAACATTCAGTACTTC.

The V and J genes are TRBV5-5 and TRBJ1-6; a possible D gene is TRBD1 (5 bases). The germline V gene encodes CDR1 SGHKS and CDR2 YYEKEE (reference sequence). This CDR3 contains 13 residues. V lost 0 bases to trimming and J lost 10 bases, with 8 bases between them. CDR3 nucleotide sequence: TGTGCCAGCAGCTTGGTTGAGGGGTCACCCCTCCACTTT. Residues: CASSLVEGSPLHF.

This chain joins TRBV4-3 and TRBJ2-7; D is unresolved. The germline V and J ends were trimmed by 0 bases and 0 bases, with 9 bases remaining between them. Germline lookup yields CDR1 LGHNA and CDR2 YSLEER. CDR3 length: 15 residues. CDR3 residues: CASSQDFSSSYEQYF. As DNA, the CDR3 is TGCGCCAGCAGCCAAGACTTTAGCAGCTCCTACGAGCAGTACTTC.

This clonotype was found once. This rearrangement joins TRBV4-2 to TRBJ2-7; no reliable D call. Germline loops: CDR1 LGHNA, CDR2 YNFKEQ. The CDR3 totals 14 residues. The V end was cut by 4 bases, the J end by 7 bases, with 17 bases between. The CDR3 is CASSRERTYNEQYF. In nucleotides, the CDR3 is TGTGCCAGCAGCCGTGAGAGGACCTACAATGAGCAGTACTTC.

To note about this clonotype: Its ends do not fully match the called genes, so a read error is possible. This chain uses TRBV29-1 with TRBJ2-5, with D maybe TRBD2 (7 bases). The J call is in doubt because the DNA end fits TRBJ2-7 better. This CDR3 is built from 12 residues. CDR1 SQVTM and CDR2 ANQGSEA come from the germline V gene. The CDR3 DNA reads TGCGGCGTTCACAGGGAGGGGTGCGAGCAGTACTTC. It codes for CGVHREGCEQYF.

At least ten counts were recorded for this clonotype. V and J are TRBV5-1 and TRBJ2-1; 14 bases align to TRBD2. CDR3 length equals 14 residues. With 4 bases clipped from V and 8 bases from J, the junction kept 2 bases outside the gene matches. Germline V gives CDR1 SGHRS, CDR2 YFSETQ. For the CDR3, the DNA is TGCGCCAGCAGCCCGGGACTAGCGGGAGATGAGCAGTTCTTC. This codes for CASSPGLAGDEQFF.

The rearrangement uses TRBV5-1 and TRBJ2-5, with D maybe TRBD1 (6 bases). V was clipped by 0 bases and J by 11 bases, with 17 bases between them. The CDR3 contains 14 residues. The germline gives CDR1 SGHRS, CDR2 YFSETQ. CDR3 loop: CASSLGDTRGEQYF. The CDR3 region has the DNA TGCGCCAGCAGCTTGGGGGACACCCGAGGGGAGCAGTACTTC.

This chain joins TRBV5-1 and TRBJ2-5, with 9 bases identical to TRBD1. V was pared by 4 bases and J by 5 bases, with 9 bases of the junction left unmatched. Germline V lookup: CDR1 SGHRS, CDR2 YFSETQ. The CDR3 runs 15 residues. For the CDR3, the DNA is TGCGCCAGCAGCCCACCGGGACAGGGAACGGAGACCCAGTACTTC. Translated, it gives CASSPPGQGTETQYF.

The chain carries TRBV7-9 and TRBJ1-2; D is uncertain. V was cut by 1 base and J by 0 bases, with 9 bases left in between. Germline V gene sequence: CDR1 SEHNR, CDR2 FQNEAQ (reference sequence). The CDR3 has 15 residues. CDR3 in DNA: TGTGCCAGCAGCTTAGAACCACCTGCTAACTATGGCTACACCTTC. Translated, it gives CASSLEPPANYGYTF.

The table lists this clonotype with a few counts. The chain recombines TRBV7-2 with TRBJ2-2; the D is unclear. The CDR3 spans 13 residues. With 5 bases removed from V and 7 bases from J, the gap between germline ends came to 11 bases. Germline CDR1 and CDR2: SGHTA and FQGNSA. CDR3 region: CASSPNTGGELFF. The CDR3 bases are TGTGCCAGCAGCCCCAACACGGGCGGGGAGCTGTTTTTT.

This clonotype was seen a handful of times. The V call is TRBV11-2, the J call TRBJ2-3; 7 bases agree with TRBD2. CDR1 is SGHAT, CDR2 FQNNGV, per germline. J gave up 6 bases and V 0 bases, and 9 bases lay outside the gene matches. CDR3 length: 16 residues. This CDR3 reads CASSLDEAGVRDTQYF. The CDR3 DNA is TGTGCCAGCAGCTTAGATGAGGCGGGAGTTCGGGATACGCAGTATTTT.

This clonotype was recorded a few times. The genes are TRBV20-1 and TRBJ2-6; D uncertain. The CDR3 sequence is 14 residues long. Germline CDR1 DFQATT, CDR2 SNEGSKA (reference sequence). V was pared by 3 bases and J by 4 bases, with 10 bases between. The CDR3 region is CSASSQAGANVLTF. CDR3 DNA: TGCAGTGCTAGTTCCCAGGCGGGGGCCAACGTCCTGACTTTC.

Worth noting for this clonotype: The germline gene is not matched at one end of the junction; a read error may be the cause. The chain is built from TRBV18 and TRBJ1-1; TRBD1 might be the D (6 bases). Germline V gives CDR1 KGHSH, CDR2 LQKENI. This CDR3 comprises 14 residues. The CDR3 nucleotides read TGTGTCAGCTCCCTCCGAGGACAGCTGGGGGAAGCTTTCTTT. Its translation is CVSSLRGQLGEAFF. The full variable domain, with the rest looked up from reference TRBV18 and TRBJ1-1, is NAGVMQNPRHLVRRRGQEARLRCSPMKGHSHVYWYRQLPEEGLKFMVYLQKENIIDESGMPKERFSAEFPKEGPSILRIQQVVRGDSAAYFCVSSLRGQLGEAFFGQGTRLTVV.

CDR3 loop: CASSQIRGRKQETQYF. The CDR3, as DNA: TGCGCCAGCAGCCAAATCAGGGGGCGTAAACAAGAGACCCAGTACTTC. This chain connects TRBV4-3 to TRBJ2-5; TRBD1 matches 8 bases. From germline, CDR1 is LGHNA and CDR2 YSLEER. V trimming: 2 bases; J trimming: 2 bases; junction bases outside the gene matches: 7. CDR3 size: 16 residues.

This clonotype was observed a few times. V and J are TRBV5-5 and TRBJ2-2, with 8 nucleotides matching TRBD1. J gave up 3 bases and V 3 bases, and 7 bases lay outside the gene matches. Germline V gene sequence: CDR1 SGHKS, CDR2 YYEKEE (reference sequence). The CDR3 extends over 16 amino acids. The CDR3 bases are TGTGCCAGCAGCTCCGGACAGGGCGGGTACACCGGGGAGCTGTTTTTT. Amino acid sequence: CASSSGQGGYTGELFF.

This chain uses TRBV29-1 with TRBJ2-1, with a possible D match to TRBD1 (6 bases). Germline CDR1 SQVTM, CDR2 ANQGSEA. The CDR3 spans 11 residues. With 7 bases removed from V and 10 bases from J, the gap between germline ends came to 14 bases. The CDR3 loop is CSGALGGEQFF. CDR3 bases: TGCAGCGGAGCCCTAGGGGGAGAGCAGTTCTTC.